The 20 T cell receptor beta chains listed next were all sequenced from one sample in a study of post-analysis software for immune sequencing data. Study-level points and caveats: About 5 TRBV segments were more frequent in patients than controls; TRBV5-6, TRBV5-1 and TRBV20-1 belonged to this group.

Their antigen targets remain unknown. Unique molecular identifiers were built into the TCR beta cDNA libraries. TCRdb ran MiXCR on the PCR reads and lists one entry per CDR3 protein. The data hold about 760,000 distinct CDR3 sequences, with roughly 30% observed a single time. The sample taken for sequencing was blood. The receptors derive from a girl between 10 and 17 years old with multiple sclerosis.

CDR3 DNA sequence: TGCAGTGCTAGAGAAACAGGGGGTAGGACAGATACGCAGTATTTT. It is translated as CSARETGGRTDTQYF. V usage is TRBV20-1 and J usage is TRBJ2-3; 8 bases fit TRBD1. The J segment lost 3 bases and the V segment lost 0 bases, leaving 5 bases of the junction unmatched. Per the germline V gene, CDR1 is DFQATT and CDR2 is SNEGSKA (reference sequence). The CDR3 contains 15 residues.

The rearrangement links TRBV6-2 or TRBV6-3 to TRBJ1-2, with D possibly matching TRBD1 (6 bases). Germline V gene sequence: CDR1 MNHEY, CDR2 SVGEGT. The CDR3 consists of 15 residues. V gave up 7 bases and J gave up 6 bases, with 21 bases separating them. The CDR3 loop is CASTLLQGLVDGYTF. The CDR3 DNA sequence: TGTGCCAGCACACTCTTACAGGGTCTCGTGGATGGCTACACCTTC.

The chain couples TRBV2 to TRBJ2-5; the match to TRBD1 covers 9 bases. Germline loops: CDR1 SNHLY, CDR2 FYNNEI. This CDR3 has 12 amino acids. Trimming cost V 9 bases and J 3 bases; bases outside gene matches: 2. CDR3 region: CARWTGEETQYF. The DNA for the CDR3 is TGTGCCAGATGGACAGGGGAAGAGACCCAGTACTTC.

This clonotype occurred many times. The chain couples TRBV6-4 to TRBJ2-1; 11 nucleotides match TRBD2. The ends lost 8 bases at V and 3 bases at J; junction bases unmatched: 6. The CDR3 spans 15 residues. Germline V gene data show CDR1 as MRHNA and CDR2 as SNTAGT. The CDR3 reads CASSPLAGVYNEQFF. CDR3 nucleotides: TGTGCCAGCTCACCACTAGCGGGAGTCTACAATGAGCAGTTCTTC.

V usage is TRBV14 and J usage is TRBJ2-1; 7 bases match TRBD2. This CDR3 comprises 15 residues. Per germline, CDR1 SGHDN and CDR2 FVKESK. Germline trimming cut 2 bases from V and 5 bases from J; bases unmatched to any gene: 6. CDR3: CASSQPSGADNEQFF. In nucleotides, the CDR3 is TGTGCCAGCAGCCAACCCAGCGGGGCCGACAATGAGCAGTTCTTC.

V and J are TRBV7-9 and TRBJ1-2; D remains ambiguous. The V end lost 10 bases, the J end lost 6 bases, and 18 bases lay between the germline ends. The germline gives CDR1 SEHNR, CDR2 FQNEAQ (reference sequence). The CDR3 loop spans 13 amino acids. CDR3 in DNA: TGTGCCAACAGTGAACGCCAGGCTGATGGCTACACCTTC. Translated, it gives CANSERQADGYTF.

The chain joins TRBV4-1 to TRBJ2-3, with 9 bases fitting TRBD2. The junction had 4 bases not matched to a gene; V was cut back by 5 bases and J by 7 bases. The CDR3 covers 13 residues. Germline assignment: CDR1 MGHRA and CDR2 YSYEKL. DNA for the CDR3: TGCGCCAGCAGCGCGGGGGGGCCAAATACGCAGTATTTT. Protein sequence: CASSAGGPNTQYF.

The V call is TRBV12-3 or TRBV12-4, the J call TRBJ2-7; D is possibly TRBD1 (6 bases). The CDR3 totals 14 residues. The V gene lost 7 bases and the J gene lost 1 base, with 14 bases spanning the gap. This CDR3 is CASNSQGPSYEQYF. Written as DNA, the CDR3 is TGTGCCAGCAATTCACAGGGTCCTTCCTACGAGCAGTACTTC.

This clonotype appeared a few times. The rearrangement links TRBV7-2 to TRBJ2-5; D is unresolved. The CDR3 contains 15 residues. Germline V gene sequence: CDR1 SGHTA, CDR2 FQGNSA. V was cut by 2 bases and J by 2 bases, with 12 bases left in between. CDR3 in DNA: TGTGCCAGCAGCTTAATAGTGGCAGGACAAGAGACCCAGTACTTC. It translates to CASSLIVAGQETQYF.

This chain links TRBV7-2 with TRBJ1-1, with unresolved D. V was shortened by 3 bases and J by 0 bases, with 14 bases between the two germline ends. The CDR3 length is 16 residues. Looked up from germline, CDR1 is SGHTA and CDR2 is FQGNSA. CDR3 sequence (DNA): TGTGCCAGCAGCTTCTCGGCAGTAATAATGAACACTGAAGCTTTCTTT. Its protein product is CASSFSAVIMNTEAFF.

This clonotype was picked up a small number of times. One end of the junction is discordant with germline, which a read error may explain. This CDR3 reads CSAEQGALGTNEKLFF. The CDR3 DNA is TGCAGCGCTGAACAGGGGGCCCTGGGAACTAATGAAAAACTGTTTTTT. The chain couples TRBV29-1 to TRBJ1-4; 9 nucleotides agree with TRBD1. Germline CDR1 SQVTM, CDR2 ANQGSEA. CDR3 size: 16 residues.

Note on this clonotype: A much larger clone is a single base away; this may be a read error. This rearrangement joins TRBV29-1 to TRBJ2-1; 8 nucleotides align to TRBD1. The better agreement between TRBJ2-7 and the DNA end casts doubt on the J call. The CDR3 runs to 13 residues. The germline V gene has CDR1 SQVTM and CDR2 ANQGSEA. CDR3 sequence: CSARTGSNNEQYF. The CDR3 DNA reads TGCAGCGCCCGGACAGGGAGCAACAATGAGCAGTACTTC.

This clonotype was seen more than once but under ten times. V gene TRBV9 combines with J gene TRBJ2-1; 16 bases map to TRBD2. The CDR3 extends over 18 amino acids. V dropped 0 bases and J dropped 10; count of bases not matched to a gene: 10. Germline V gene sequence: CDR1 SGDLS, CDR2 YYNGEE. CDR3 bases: TGTGCCAGCAGCGTAGGGGGAACCGGGACTAGCGGGAGGGGGGAGCAGTTCTTC. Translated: CASSVGGTGTSGRGEQFF.

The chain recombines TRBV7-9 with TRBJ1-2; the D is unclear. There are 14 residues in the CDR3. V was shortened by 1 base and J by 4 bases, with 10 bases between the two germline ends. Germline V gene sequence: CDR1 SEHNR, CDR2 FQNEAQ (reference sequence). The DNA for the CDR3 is TGTGCCAGCAGCTTAGTTGGGGTCTTCTATGGCTACACCTTC. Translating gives CASSLVGVFYGYTF.

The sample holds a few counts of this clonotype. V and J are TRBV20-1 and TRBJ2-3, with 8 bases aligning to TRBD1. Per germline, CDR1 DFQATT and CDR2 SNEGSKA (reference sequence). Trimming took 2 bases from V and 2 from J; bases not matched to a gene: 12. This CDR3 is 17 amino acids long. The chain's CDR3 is CSARHFGDRTFTDTQYF. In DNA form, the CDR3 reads TGCAGTGCTAGACACTTCGGGGACAGGACCTTCACAGATACGCAGTATTTT.

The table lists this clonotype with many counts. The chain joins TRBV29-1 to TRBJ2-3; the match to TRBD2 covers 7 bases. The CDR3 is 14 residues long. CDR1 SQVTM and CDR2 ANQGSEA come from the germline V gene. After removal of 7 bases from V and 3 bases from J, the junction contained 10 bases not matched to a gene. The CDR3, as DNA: TGCAGCGACGGGGGGACGGGAGCGACAGATACGCAGTATTTT. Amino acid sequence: CSDGGTGATDTQYF.

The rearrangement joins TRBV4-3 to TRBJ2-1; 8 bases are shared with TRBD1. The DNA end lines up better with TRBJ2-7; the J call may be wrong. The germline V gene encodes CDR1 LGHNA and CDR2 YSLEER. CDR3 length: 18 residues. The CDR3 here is CASSQVGPVGQGYNEQYF. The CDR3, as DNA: TGCGCCAGCAGCCAAGTGGGGCCGGTTGGACAGGGCTACAATGAGCAGTACTTC.

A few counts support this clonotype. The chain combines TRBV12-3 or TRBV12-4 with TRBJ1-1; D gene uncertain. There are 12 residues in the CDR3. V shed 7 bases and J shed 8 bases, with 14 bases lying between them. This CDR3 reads CASNLGLGEAFF. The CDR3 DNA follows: TGTGCCAGCAACCTTGGGCTGGGGGAAGCTTTCTTT.

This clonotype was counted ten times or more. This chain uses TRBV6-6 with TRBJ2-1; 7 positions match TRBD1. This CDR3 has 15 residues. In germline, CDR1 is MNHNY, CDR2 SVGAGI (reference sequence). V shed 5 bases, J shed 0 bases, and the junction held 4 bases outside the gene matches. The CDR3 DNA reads TGTGCCAGCAGTGCACAGGGGAGCTCCTACAATGAGCAGTTCTTC. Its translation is CASSAQGSSYNEQFF.

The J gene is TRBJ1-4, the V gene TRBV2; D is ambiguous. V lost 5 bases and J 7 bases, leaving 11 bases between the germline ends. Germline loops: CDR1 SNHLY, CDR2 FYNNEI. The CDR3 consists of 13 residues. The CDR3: CASSYGSLEKLFF. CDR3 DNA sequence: TGTGCCAGCAGTTATGGGTCACTTGAAAAACTGTTTTTT. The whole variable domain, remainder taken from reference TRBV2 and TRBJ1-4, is EPEVTQTPSHQVTQMGQEVILRCVPISNHLYFYWYRQILGQKVEFLVSFYNNEISEKSEIFDDQFSVERPDGSNFTLKIRSTKLEDSAMYFCASSYGSLEKLFFGSGTQLSVL.